This T cell receptor (beta chain) was recorded in a study of blood T cell repertoires in COVID-19. Study-level background: Samples representing acute and convalescent COVID-19 were sourced from the United States, Italy and Spain. From T cells, B-cell-depleted T cells, or PBMCs came the material, which was cDNA or gDNA.

In the study's own analysis: Estimation of nucleated cell counts was performed using reference gene primer amplification. The repertoire was sequenced with immunoSEQ multiplex PCR; TCRdb's copy has only in-frame clones and lacks some. The D gene and trimming were derived from the DNA, and the V and J assignments and clone size from that table. Of about 190,000 clones in the sample, less than 90% were seen once. This clone was found a few times. CDR1 and CDR2 from the germline V gene are PRHDT and FYEKMQ (reference sequence). V was clipped by 5 bases and J by 5 bases, with 19 bases between them. This CDR3 has 16 residues.

Sequenced: peripheral blood. This clonotype was obtained from a young man with acute or convalescent COVID-19. The chain recombines TRBV13 with TRBJ2-1; D not certain. Here the CDR3 DNA reads TGTGCCAGCAGCCACGACCAACCCTCTACAGACAATGAGCAGTTCTTC. Encoded protein: CASSHDQPSTDNEQFF.